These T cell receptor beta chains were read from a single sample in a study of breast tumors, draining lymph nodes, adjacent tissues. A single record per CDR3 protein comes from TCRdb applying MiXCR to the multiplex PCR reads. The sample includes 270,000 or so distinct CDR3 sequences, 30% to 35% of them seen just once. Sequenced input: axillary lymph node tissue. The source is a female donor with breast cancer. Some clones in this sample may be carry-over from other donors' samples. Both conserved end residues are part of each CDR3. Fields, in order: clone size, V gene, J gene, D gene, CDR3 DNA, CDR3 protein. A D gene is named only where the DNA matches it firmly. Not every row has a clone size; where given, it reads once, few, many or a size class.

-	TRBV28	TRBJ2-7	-	TGTGCCAGCAGGGGCCGGGGGCAGTACTTC	CASRGRGQYF
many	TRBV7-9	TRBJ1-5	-	TGTGCCAGCAGCCCCGCAGGGCATCAGCCCCAGCATTTT	CASSPAGHQPQHF
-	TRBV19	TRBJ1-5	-	TGTGACAGTAGTACGGGGAGGGATTTCCAGCCCCAGCATTTT	CDSSTGRDFQPQHF
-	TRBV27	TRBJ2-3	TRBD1	TGTGCCAGCAGTTTGACAGGGTGGGCAGATACGCAGTATTTT	CASSLTGWADTQYF
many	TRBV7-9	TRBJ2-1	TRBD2	TGTGCCAGCAGATCAAGACTAGCGGGAGGGAACAGCTCCTACAATGAGCAGTTCTTC	CASRSRLAGGNSSYNEQFF
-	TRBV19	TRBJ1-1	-	TGTGCCAGTACCGACCCGGGTGGAGGGAGGCCCACTGAAGCTTTCTTT	CASTDPGGGRPTEAFF
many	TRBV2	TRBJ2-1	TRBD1	TGTGCCAGTCAAGACAGGGGTTACAATGAGCAGTTCTTC	CASQDRGYNEQFF
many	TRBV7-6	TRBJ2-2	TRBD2	TGTGCCAGCAGCTTAGCCCAGCGGGGGGCCGGGGAGCTGTTTTTT	CASSLAQRGAGELFF
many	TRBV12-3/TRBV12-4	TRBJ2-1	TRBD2	TGTGCCAGCAGCCCCGGACTAGCGGGATCGGAGCAGTTCTTC	CASSPGLAGSEQFF
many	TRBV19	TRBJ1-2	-	TGTGCCACTCGAGGCCGGTATGGCTACACCTTC	CATRGRYGYTF
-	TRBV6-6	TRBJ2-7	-	TGTGCCAGCAGACTCGTAGCCAACTCCTACGAGCAGTACTTC	CASRLVANSYEQYF
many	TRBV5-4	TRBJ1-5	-	TGTGCCAGCAGCTTAGGGGGGCGGGGGAGCAATCAGCCCCAGCATTTT	CASSLGGRGSNQPQHF
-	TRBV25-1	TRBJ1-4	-	TGTGCCTGCAGTGCTACAAGAGGACGGAATGAAAAACTGTTTTTT	CACSATRGRNEKLFF